Included here is one T cell receptor beta chain sequence, with context. Its antigen is unidentified. Per germline, CDR1 LNHDA and CDR2 SQIVND (reference sequence). This CDR3 is built from 15 residues. Unmatched junction bases numbered 7, after V lost 3 bases and J lost 4 bases. This specimen comes from a study of high-grade serous ovarian cancer treatment subgroups. In the study overall: Mean per sample: about 15,000 reads, 7,400 or so unique TCR beta rearrangements.

The tumor samples were collected prior to definitive surgery or chemotherapy. Study-wide points: Bulk tumor TCR sequencing gave no spatial information. Repertoire similarity ranged roughly 0.11 to 0.8 between tumors of one patient.

The table came from immunoSEQ multiplex PCR; TCRdb's copy has only in-frame clones and leaves some out. The top ten clones hold more than 6% of a sample with around 15,000 clones, approximately 87% of them seen once. The V and J genes are TRBV19 and TRBJ2-5; 8 bases match TRBD2. Material for sequencing was tumor tissue. This TCR came from a human donor with high-grade serous ovarian cancer. CDR3 residues: CASSIGSGDVETQYF. The CDR3 region has the DNA TGTGCCAGTAGTATCGGTAGCGGGGACGTAGAGACCCAGTACTTC.